One sample yielded the 10 T cell receptor beta chains listed below, sequenced in a study of tumor-infiltrating lymphocytes in oesophageal squamous cell carcinoma. TCRdb fed the PCR reads into MiXCR, producing one record per CDR3 protein. The sample shows about 12,000 distinct CDR3 sequences, over 50% of them seen only once. Sequencing was performed on esophageal tumor tissue. The source of these receptors is a female donor with esophageal squamous cell carcinoma.

The chain joins TRBV11-2 to TRBJ2-3; D unclear. Germline V gene lookup returns CDR1 SGHAT and CDR2 FQNNGV. This CDR3 has 12 amino acids. V lost 5 bases and J lost 1, with 4 bases in between. CDR3 nucleotides: TGTGCCAGCAGCCCAGGCACAGATACGCAGTATTTT. It codes for CASSPGTDTQYF.

CDR3 nucleotides: TGCGCCAGCAGCTTTGGCCAACAGGGTTTGGAGACCCAGTACTTC. Translation: CASSFGQQGLETQYF. The chain combines TRBV5-1 with TRBJ2-5, with a possible D match to TRBD1 (6 bases). Per germline, CDR1 SGHRS and CDR2 YFSETQ. The CDR3 contains 15 residues. The ends were cut back, 2 bases at V and 5 bases at J, with 16 bases in the middle. Combining the CDR3 with reference TRBV5-1 and TRBJ2-5 gives the whole variable domain KAGVTQTPRYLIKTRGQQVTLSCSPISGHRSVSWYQQTPGQGLQFLFEYFSETQRNKGNFPGRFSGRQFSNSRSEMNVSTLELGDSALYLCASSFGQQGLETQYFGPGTRLLVL.

This clonotype was observed many times. The genes are TRBV10-2 and TRBJ1-1, with 9 bases lining up with TRBD1. V was clipped by 3 bases and J by 7 bases; unmatched bases: 9. CDR1 and CDR2 from the germline V gene are WSHSY and SAAADI. CDR3 size: 15 residues. CDR3 protein: CASSERGQGNNEAFF. The DNA for the CDR3 is TGCGCCAGCAGTGAAAGGGGACAGGGAAATAATGAAGCTTTCTTT.

This clonotype was observed a single time. This chain links TRBV12-3 or TRBV12-4 with TRBJ2-7; TRBD2 matches at 10 bases. V lost 6 bases and J lost 7; bases outside the gene matches: 15. The CDR3 totals 16 residues. The CDR3 protein is CASRRTSGQGDQEQYF. CDR3 DNA sequence: TGTGCCAGCAGAAGGACTAGCGGCCAAGGGGACCAGGAGCAGTACTTC.

This clonotype was counted many times. V gene TRBV6-1 combines with J gene TRBJ2-7; D is ambiguous. CDR3 length equals 14 residues. Deletions cut 0 bases from V and 5 bases from J, with 11 bases between. Germline V gene data show CDR1 as MNHNS and CDR2 as SASEGT. CDR3 nucleotide sequence: TGTGCCAGCAGTGAAGCGCTAGGACCCCACGAGCAGTACTTC. This encodes CASSEALGPHEQYF.

The chain links TRBV7-6 to TRBJ2-5; 9 bases map to TRBD2. The V gene end was trimmed by 2 bases and the J gene end by 5 bases; junction bases not matched to a gene: 9. The germline V gene encodes CDR1 SGHVS and CDR2 FNYEAQ. The CDR3 consists of 16 residues. The CDR3 DNA sequence: TGTGCCAGCAGCTTACGGGCGGGAGGGCCCCGGGAGACCCAGTACTTC. Its protein product is CASSLRAGGPRETQYF.

The rearrangement joins TRBV6-1 to TRBJ2-5; D unclear. The DNA end is a closer match to TRBJ2-7, so the J assignment may be wrong. Germline CDR1 MNHNS, CDR2 SASEGT. The CDR3 covers 12 residues. Written as DNA, the CDR3 is TGTGCCAGCACCCCCAGGTCTTACGAGCAGTACTTC. Residues: CASTPRSYEQYF.

The rearrangement uses TRBV28 and TRBJ2-7, with 11 bases aligning to TRBD2. Unmatched junction bases numbered 11, after V lost 3 bases and J lost 7 bases. The CDR3 consists of 16 residues. CDR1 MDHEN and CDR2 SYDVKM come from the germline V gene. The CDR3 nucleotides read TGTGCCAGCAGTTTTTCTCTAGCGGGAGGAGTGAAGGAGCAGTACTTC. Translating it yields CASSFSLAGGVKEQYF.

J is TRBJ2-7 and V is TRBV7-4; D perhaps matches TRBD2 (6 bases). Judging by the DNA end, TRBJ2-1 fits better; the J call may be wrong. This CDR3 comprises 13 residues. Germline loops: CDR1 SGHVT, CDR2 SQSDAQ. CDR3 in DNA: TGTGCCAGCAGCGTCGGGAGCAACAATGAGCAGTTCTTC. Amino acids: CASSVGSNNEQFF.

The chain combines TRBV12-3 or TRBV12-4 with TRBJ1-2; D gene uncertain. V was trimmed by 5 bases and J by 8 bases, leaving 12 bases between them. This CDR3 region has 12 residues. CDR3 loop: CASSVNGGGYTF. The CDR3 DNA is TGTGCCAGCAGTGTCAACGGTGGGGGCTACACCTTC.